Below, 5 T cell receptor beta chains from the same sample are listed, as sequenced in a study of shared clonotypes between healthy human individuals. This table comes from immunoSEQ multiplex PCR, and its TCRdb copy is limited to in-frame clones, with some not included. The sample carries about 680,000 clones, 60% to 75% recorded once. Sequencing was carried out using memory CD4+ T cells sorted from blood. Subset specified: CD45RA-negative fraction. The receptors stem from a woman in her 30s in good health.

This chain connects TRBV2 to TRBJ1-4; possibly TRBD1 for D (6 bases). The CDR3 totals 15 residues. Between the trimmed V and J ends, which lost 3 bases and 8 bases, there was a span of 16 bases. In germline, CDR1 is SNHLY, CDR2 FYNNEI. CDR3 nucleotide sequence: TGTGCCAGCAGTGAGTTGGACAGCGGAGGGGAAAAACTGTTTTTT. It specifies CASSELDSGGEKLFF.

This sequence joins TRBV27 and TRBJ1-2; D not resolved. CDR3 length: 16 residues. V shed 7 bases and J shed 5 bases, with 23 bases lying between them. Germline V lookup: CDR1 MNHEY, CDR2 SMNVEV (reference sequence). The CDR3 DNA reads as TGTGCCAGCACATCAAGCCGCGTCGACGGAGCTTATGGCTACACCTTC. It translates to CASTSSRVDGAYGYTF.

This clone was detected a few times. The chain has TRBV2 and TRBJ2-2, with 7 bases that match TRBD2. Germline V lookup: CDR1 SNHLY, CDR2 FYNNEI. This CDR3 has 16 amino acids. J gave up 3 bases and V 7 bases, and 11 bases lay outside the gene matches. The CDR3 is CASNPLGTTYTGELFF. As DNA, the CDR3 is TGTGCCAGCAACCCCTTGGGGACTACCTACACCGGGGAGCTGTTTTTT.

V usage is TRBV19 and J usage is TRBJ1-1; D remains ambiguous. The V gene lost 4 bases and the J gene lost 9 bases, with 12 bases spanning the gap. This CDR3 spans 12 amino acids. The germline gives CDR1 LNHDA, CDR2 SQIVND (reference sequence). The CDR3 DNA is TGTGCCAGTAGTACTCGACGTGACAAAGCTTTCTTT. Protein: CASSTRRDKAFF. The variable domain in full, with the rest retrieved from reference TRBV19 and TRBJ1-1, is DGGITQSPKYLFRKEGQNVTLSCEQNLNHDAMYWYRQDPGQGLRLIYYSQIVNDFQKGDIAEGYSVSREKKESFPLTVTSAQKNPTAFYLCASSTRRDKAFFGQGTRLTVV.

A few counts support this clone. The V gene is TRBV13, the J gene TRBJ1-1; 8 positions agree with TRBD1. The germline V gene has CDR1 PRHDT and CDR2 FYEKMQ (reference sequence). The CDR3 sequence is 15 residues long. J gave up 1 base and V 5 bases, and 6 bases lay outside the gene matches. CDR3 sequence reads: CASSPYDRGNTEAFF. The CDR3 DNA follows: TGTGCCAGCAGCCCCTACGACAGGGGGAACACTGAAGCTTTCTTT.